This T cell receptor beta chain was captured in a study of shared clonotypes between healthy human individuals. Study background: The donors, two women and a few men, were aged 18 to 49.

Germline CDR1 reads SEHNR; CDR2 reads FQNEAQ (reference sequence). CDR3 length: 14 residues. The V end was cut by 0 bases, the J end by 6 bases, with 11 bases between. Some clones are missing from TCRdb's copy, which holds only in-frame ones; the method was immunoSEQ multiplex PCR. The profile covers fewer than 1.6 million clones, with approximately 98.5% appearing a single time and 0.36% taken by the ten largest. The origin of this receptor is a man younger than 40 in good health. Sequencing was done on a sample of naive CD4+ T cells sorted from blood. The subset was: CD45RA+ positively selected. The chain employs TRBV7-9 and TRBJ1-1; D is undetermined. The CDR3 spells CASSLAFTRSEAFF. In DNA, the CDR3 is TGTGCCAGCAGCTTAGCCTTTACACGATCTGAAGCTTTCTTT. Complete variable domain (other parts from reference TRBV7-9 and TRBJ1-1): DTGVSQNPRHKITKRGQNVTFRCDPISEHNRLYWYRQTLGQGPEFLTYFQNEAQLEKSRLLSDRFSAERPKGSFSTLEIQRTEQGDSAMYLCASSLAFTRSEAFFGQGTRLTVV.